This T cell receptor (beta chain) derives from a study of memory CD4+ T cells and cytomegalovirus serostatus (dated by TCRdb to the late 2010s). Study-level background: A total of around 35 healthy Belgian adults, of whom 9 were CMV seropositive and some 25 were CMV seronegative, were included in the cohort. The study sequenced CD4+ memory TCRbeta repertoires of a Belgian cohort with known cytomegalovirus serostatus to replicate a published TCR-based CMV serostatus classifier. The paper as a whole reports these results and caveats: The results were interpreted as suggesting that the CMV-associated TCR signature is largely present in the CD4+ memory repertoire. Unlike the original study, which covered naive and memory CD4+ and CD8+ populations, the Belgian study sequenced only CD4+CD45RO+ memory cells. On the Belgian cohort, the classifier built on the original framework reached a median bootstrapped AUC of 0.95, with a 95% CI of 0.76-1.00. Among the 150 to 200 previously reported CMV-associated TCRbeta sequences, some 70 showed up in the CD4+ memory repertoires, with each one found in between one and five individuals. For predicting CMV serostatus, the median bootstrapped AUC was approximately 0.95 using the original framework and roughly 0.91 using a US-trained random forest.

Genomic DNA was extracted from sorted cells with the Quick-DNA Microprep Kit. Amplification of TCRbeta DNA was done with the immunoSEQ hsTCRbeta kit, following the protocol from the manufacturer. TCRbeta libraries were sequenced on an Illumina MiSeq instrument. As for the original processing: After out-of-frame sequences were removed, 2 million to 2.5 million distinct TCRbeta sequences remained, averaging around 67,000 per individual. Each individual was scored by the count of 150 to 200 previously reported CMV-associated TCRbeta sequences and the total productive distinct TCRbeta count. A beta-binomial model was reimplemented in Python, and random forests from scikit-learn, run with default parameters, were trained on data from the US cohort. Classifier performance on the Belgian cohort was summarized as median AUC with percentile confidence intervals over 10,000 bootstrap iterations. The immuneACCESS repertoire file appears here via TCRdb, limited to in-frame rearrangements. These files lack a portion of the clones; in checked studies, under half of the deficit traces to unresolved V genes, and the cause of the others is not known. V, J and clone size are taken as reported in that table, and D and trimming were inferred from the DNA itself. The sample contains around 50,000 clones, 78% of them found a single time. Approximately 0.7% of the sample lies in the top ten.

A FACSAria II was used to sort memory CD4+ T cells, defined as single viable CD3+CD4+CD8-CD45RO+ cells. CMV serostatus was assessed using a Roche Elecsys assay, by which serum IgG against CMV pp150, pp28, p38 and p52 was detected. Once the samples were thawed, total CD4+ T cells were enriched through positive selection using CD4 magnetic microbeads. Samples originated from another study that specifically interrogated the CD4+ T cell memory repertoire. Following standard operating procedures, peripheral blood mononuclear cells were isolated and cryopreserved, while serum was kept at -80 degrees C. Staining used CD3-PerCP (BW264/56), CD4-APC (RPA-T4), CD45RO-PE (UCHT1) and CD8-Pacific Orange (3B5) antibodies, with Sytox blue excluding non-viable cells. Via the germline V gene, CDR1 is SGDLS and CDR2 YYNGEE. From its cysteine to its phenylalanine, the CDR3 spans 14 amino acids. This entry keeps only the CDR3 DNA: 42 bases, framed from base 1. V sheds 0 bases and J sheds 5 bases, leaving 9 bases between their ends.

Regarding this clone: What antigen it recognizes has not been identified. Base qualities are not provided; no much larger clone lies one nucleotide away.

The chain uses TRBV9 and TRBJ2-1; the D gene identity is not certain. Sequenced: memory CD4+ T cells from blood. The sequence came from an adult in good health and CMV-seronegative. The DNA reads TGTGCCAGCAGCGTAGTACCCGGCGACAATGAGCAGTTCTTC. Its amino acids are CASSVVPGDNEQFF.